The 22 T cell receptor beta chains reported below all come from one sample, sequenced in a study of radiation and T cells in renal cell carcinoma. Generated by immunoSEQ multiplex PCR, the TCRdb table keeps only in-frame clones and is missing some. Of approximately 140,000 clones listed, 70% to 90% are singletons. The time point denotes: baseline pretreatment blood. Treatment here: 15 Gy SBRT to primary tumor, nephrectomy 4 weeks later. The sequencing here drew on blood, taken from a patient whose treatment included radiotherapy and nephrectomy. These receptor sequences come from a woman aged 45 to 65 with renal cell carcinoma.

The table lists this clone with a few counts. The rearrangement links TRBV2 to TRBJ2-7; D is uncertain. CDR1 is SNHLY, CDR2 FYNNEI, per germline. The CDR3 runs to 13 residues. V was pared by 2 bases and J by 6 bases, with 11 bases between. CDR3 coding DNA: TGTGCCAGCAGTGAAAGGTGGGGTACCGAGCAGTACTTC. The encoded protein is CASSERWGTEQYF.

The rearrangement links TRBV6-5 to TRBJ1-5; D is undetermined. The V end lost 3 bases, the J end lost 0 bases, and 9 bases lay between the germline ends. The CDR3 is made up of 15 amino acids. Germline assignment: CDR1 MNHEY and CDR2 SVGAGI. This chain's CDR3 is CASSYTGNSNQPQHF. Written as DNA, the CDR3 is TGTGCCAGCAGTTATACGGGGAATAGCAATCAGCCCCAGCATTTT.

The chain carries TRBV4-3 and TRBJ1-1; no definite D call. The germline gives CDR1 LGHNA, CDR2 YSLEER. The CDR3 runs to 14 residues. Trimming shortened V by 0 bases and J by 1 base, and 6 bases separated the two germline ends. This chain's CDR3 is CASSQDTGNTEAFF. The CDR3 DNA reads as TGCGCCAGCAGCCAAGATACGGGGAACACTGAAGCTTTCTTT.

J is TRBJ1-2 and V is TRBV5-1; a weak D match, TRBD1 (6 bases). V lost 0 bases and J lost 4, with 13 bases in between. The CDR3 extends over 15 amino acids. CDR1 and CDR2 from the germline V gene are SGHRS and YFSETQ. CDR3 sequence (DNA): TGCGCCAGCAGCTTGGGCAAGGGGACAAGCTATGGCTACACCTTC. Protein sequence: CASSLGKGTSYGYTF. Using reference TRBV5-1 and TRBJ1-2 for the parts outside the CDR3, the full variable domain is KAGVTQTPRYLIKTRGQQVTLSCSPISGHRSVSWYQQTPGQGLQFLFEYFSETQRNKGNFPGRFSGRQFSNSRSEMNVSTLELGDSALYLCASSLGKGTSYGYTFGSGTRLTVV.

The CDR3 here is CASSQVGLSYGYTF. The CDR3 bases are TGCGCCAGCAGCCAAGTTGGCCTTTCCTATGGCTACACCTTC. The chain has TRBV4-3 and TRBJ1-2; D is unresolved. Germline loops: CDR1 LGHNA, CDR2 YSLEER. V dropped 1 base and J dropped 4 bases, with 10 bases sitting between them. This CDR3 has 14 residues.

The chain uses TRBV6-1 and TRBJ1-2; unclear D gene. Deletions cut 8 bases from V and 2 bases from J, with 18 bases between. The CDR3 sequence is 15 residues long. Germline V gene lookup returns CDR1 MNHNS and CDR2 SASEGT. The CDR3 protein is CASGPDPVENYGYTF. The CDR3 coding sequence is TGTGCCAGCGGTCCCGACCCGGTGGAAAACTATGGCTACACCTTC.

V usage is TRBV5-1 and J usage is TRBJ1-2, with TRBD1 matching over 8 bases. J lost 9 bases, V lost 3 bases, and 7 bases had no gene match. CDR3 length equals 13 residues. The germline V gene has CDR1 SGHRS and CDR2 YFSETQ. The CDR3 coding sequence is TGCGCCAGCAGCTCCGGGACAGGTGAACGCTACACCTTC. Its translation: CASSSGTGERYTF. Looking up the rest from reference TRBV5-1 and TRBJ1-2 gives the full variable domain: KAGVTQTPRYLIKTRGQQVTLSCSPISGHRSVSWYQQTPGQGLQFLFEYFSETQRNKGNFPGRFSGRQFSNSRSEMNVSTLELGDSALYLCASSSGTGERYTFGSGTRLTVV.

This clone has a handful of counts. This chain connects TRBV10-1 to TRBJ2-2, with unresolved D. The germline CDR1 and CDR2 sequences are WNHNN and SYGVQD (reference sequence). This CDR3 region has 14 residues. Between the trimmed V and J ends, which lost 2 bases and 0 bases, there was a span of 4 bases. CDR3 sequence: CASSERTNTGELFF. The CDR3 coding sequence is TGCGCCAGCAGTGAGAGAACGAACACCGGGGAGCTGTTTTTT.

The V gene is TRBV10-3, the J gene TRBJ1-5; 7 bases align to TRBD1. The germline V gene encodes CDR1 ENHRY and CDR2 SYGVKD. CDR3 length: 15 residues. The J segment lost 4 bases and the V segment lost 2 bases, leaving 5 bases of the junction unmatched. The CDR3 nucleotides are TGTGCCATCAGTGAGCTTGGACAGGAAAATCAGCCCCAGCATTTT. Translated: CAISELGQENQPQHF.

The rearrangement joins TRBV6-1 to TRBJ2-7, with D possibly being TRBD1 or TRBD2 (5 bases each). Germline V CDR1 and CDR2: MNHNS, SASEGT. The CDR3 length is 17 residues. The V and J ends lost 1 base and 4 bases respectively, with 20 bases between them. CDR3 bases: TGTGCCAGCAGTGAAGAGGCTGGGGACCCAGAAGGATACGAGCAGTACTTC. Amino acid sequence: CASSEEAGDPEGYEQYF.

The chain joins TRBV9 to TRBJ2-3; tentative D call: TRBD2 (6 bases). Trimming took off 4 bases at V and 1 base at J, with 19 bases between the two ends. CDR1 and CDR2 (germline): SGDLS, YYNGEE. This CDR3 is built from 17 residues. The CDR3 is CASSLLLNSGRTDTQYF. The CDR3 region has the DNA TGTGCCAGCAGCCTTCTTCTCAATAGCGGCCGCACAGATACGCAGTATTTT.

The CDR3: CASSPRDGQGQGYTF. In nucleotides, the CDR3 is TGTGCCAGCAGCCCGAGGGACGGACAGGGGCAAGGCTACACCTTC. The rearrangement uses TRBV7-2 and TRBJ1-2; 9 nucleotides line up with TRBD1. This CDR3 comprises 15 residues. The germline CDR1 and CDR2 sequences are SGHTA and FQGNSA. The J segment lost 8 bases and the V segment lost 5 bases, leaving 12 bases of the junction unmatched.

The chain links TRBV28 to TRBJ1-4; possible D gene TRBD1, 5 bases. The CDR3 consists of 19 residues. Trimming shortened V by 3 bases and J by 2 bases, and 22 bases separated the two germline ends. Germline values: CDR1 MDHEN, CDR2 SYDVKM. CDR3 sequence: CASSLSGTAVGGTNEKLFF. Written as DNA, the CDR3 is TGTGCCAGCAGTTTGTCCGGGACGGCAGTCGGTGGGACTAATGAAAAACTGTTTTTT.

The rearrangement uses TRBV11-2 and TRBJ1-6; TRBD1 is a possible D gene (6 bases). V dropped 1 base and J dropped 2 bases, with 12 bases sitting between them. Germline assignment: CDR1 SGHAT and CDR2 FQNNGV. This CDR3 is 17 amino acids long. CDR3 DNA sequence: TGTGCCAGCAGCTTAGTCCCGGACAGCCCCTATAATTCACCCCTCCACTTT. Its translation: CASSLVPDSPYNSPLHF.

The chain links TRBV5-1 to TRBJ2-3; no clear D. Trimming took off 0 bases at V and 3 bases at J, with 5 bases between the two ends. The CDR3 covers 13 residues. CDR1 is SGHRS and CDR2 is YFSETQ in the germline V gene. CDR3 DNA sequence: TGCGCCAGCAGCTTGGCGGAGACAGATACGCAGTATTTT. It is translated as CASSLAETDTQYF.

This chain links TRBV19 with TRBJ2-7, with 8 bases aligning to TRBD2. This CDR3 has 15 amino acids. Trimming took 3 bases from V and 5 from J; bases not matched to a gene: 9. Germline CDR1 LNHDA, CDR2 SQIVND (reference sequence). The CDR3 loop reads CASSILPTSDDEQYF. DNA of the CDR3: TGTGCCAGTAGTATTCTACCGACTAGCGACGACGAGCAGTACTTC.

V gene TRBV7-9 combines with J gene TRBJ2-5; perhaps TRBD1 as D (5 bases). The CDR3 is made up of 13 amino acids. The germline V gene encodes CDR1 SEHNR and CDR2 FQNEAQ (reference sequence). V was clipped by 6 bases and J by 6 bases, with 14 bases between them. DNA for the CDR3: TGTGCCAGCAGTCTATCAGGGTCGAAGACCCAGTACTTC. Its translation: CASSLSGSKTQYF.

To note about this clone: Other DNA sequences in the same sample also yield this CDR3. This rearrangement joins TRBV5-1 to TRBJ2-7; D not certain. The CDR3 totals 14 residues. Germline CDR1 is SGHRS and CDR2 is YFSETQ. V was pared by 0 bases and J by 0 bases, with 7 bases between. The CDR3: CASSLDGVSYEQYF. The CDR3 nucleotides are TGCGCCAGCAGCTTGGATGGGGTCTCCTACGAGCAGTACTTC.

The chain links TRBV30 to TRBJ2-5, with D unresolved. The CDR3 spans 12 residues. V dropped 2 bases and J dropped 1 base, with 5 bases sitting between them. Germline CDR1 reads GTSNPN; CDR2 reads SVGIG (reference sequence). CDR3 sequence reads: CAWSSGQETQYF. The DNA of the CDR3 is TGTGCCTGGAGTTCCGGCCAAGAGACCCAGTACTTC. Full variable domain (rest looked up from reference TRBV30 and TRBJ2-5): SQTIHQWPATLVQPVGSPLSLECTVEGTSNPNLYWYRQAAGRGLQLLFYSVGIGQISSEVPQNLSASRPQDRQFILSSKKLLLSDSGFYLCAWSSGQETQYFGPGTRLLVL.

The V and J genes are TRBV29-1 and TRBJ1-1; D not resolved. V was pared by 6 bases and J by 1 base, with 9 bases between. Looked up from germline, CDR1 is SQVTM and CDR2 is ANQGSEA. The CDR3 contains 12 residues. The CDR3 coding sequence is TGCAGCGTCACTCCTACGAACACTGAAGCTTTCTTT. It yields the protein CSVTPTNTEAFF.

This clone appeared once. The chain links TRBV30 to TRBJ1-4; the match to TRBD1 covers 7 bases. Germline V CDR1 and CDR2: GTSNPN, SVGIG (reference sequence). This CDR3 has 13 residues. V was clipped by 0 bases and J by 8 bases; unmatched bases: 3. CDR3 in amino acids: CAWSVRDSEKLFF. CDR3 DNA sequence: TGTGCCTGGAGTGTACGGGACAGCGAAAAACTGTTTTTT.

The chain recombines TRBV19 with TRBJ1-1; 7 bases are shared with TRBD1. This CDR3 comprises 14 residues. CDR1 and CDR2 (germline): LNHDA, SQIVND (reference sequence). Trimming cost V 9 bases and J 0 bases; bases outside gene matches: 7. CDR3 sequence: CASSLTGMNTEAFF. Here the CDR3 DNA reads TGTGCCAGCTCGCTGACAGGGATGAACACTGAAGCTTTCTTT.